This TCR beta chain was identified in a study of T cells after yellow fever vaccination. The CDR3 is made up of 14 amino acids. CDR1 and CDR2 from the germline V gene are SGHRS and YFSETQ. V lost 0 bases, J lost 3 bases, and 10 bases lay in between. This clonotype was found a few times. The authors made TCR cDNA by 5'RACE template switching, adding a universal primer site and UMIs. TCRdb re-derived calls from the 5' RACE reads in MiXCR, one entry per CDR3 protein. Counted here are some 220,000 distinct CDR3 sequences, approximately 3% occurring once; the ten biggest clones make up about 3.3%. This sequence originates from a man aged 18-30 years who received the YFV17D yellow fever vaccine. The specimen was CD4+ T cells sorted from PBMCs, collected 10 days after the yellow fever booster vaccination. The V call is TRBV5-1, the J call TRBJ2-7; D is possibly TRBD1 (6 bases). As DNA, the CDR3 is TGCGCCAGCAGCTTGGTGGGCAGGGGCTACGAGCAGTACTTC. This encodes CASSLVGRGYEQYF.